This is a list of T cell receptor beta chains from one sample in a study of blood T cell repertoires in COVID-19. The assay was immunoSEQ multiplex PCR, and TCRdb's table has in-frame clones only and misses some. The sample records 110,000 to 150,000 clones, 90% being singletons. Sequencing input: peripheral blood. These receptors all come from a woman older than 75 with acute or convalescent COVID-19. The CDR3 runs from the conserved cysteine through the conserved F or W. Fields, in order: CDR3 length, J gene, clone size, V gene, CDR3 protein. Clone sizes are given selectively: once, few, many, or a class where the clone is expanded.

14 | TRBJ2-7 | NA | TRBV5-1 | CASRGQFSSYEQYF
13 | TRBJ2-5 | NA | TRBV4-3 | CASSVGIQETQYF
14 | TRBJ2-5 | NA | TRBV5-1 | CASSLGTQEETQYF
15 | TRBJ1-1 | NA | TRBV4-3 | CASSRGQATNTEAFF
13 | TRBJ1-1 | NA | TRBV10-3 | CAISPGPRTEAFF
11 | TRBJ1-4 | NA | TRBV12-3/TRBV12-4 | CASSSTGGLFF
15 | TRBJ1-2 | NA | TRBV2 | CASSEGRRGNYGYTF
17 | TRBJ2-2 | NA | TRBV19 | CASSPSTGTTNTGELFF
17 | TRBJ2-3 | NA | TRBV6-2/TRBV6-3 | CASTPTSGGPSTDTQYF
16 | TRBJ2-5 | NA | TRBV4-1 | CASSQAYGTHQETQYF
14 | TRBJ2-2 | NA | TRBV5-1 | CASSLDTDTGELFF
15 | TRBJ2-7 | NA | TRBV18 | CASSRNAGGSYEQYF
16 | TRBJ1-2 | NA | TRBV4-1 | CASSPTGTGSGYGYTF
15 | TRBJ2-7 | NA | TRBV7-2 | CASSSIAGATYEQYF
12 | TRBJ2-3 | NA | TRBV27 | CASSRDTDTQYF
14 | TRBJ2-5 | NA | TRBV6-1 | CASSEWGAGETQYF
16 | TRBJ1-1 | NA | TRBV5-1 | CASSLRQGAANTEAFF
15 | TRBJ1-4 | NA | TRBV6-6 | CASSYPDRGSEKLFF
16 | TRBJ2-1 | NA | TRBV4-2 | CASSHYRDRENNEQFF
12 | TRBJ1-2 | NA | TRBV2 | CASSLDYYGYTF
14 | TRBJ1-1 | once | TRBV10-3 | CAISRTELNTEAFF
17 | TRBJ1-3 | NA | TRBV19 | CASSTPQGVRSGNTIYF
14 | TRBJ1-5 | once | TRBV6-5 | CASSYSEGGQPQHF
15 | TRBJ2-1 | NA | TRBV4-3 | CASSQESGSGPYQFF
14 | TRBJ1-4 | NA | TRBV2 | CASSEEELNEKLFF
15 | TRBJ2-2 | NA | TRBV9 | CASSVTGANTGELFF
12 | TRBJ1-1 | NA | TRBV29-1 | CSVGVWSTEAFF
15 | TRBJ1-1 | NA | TRBV6-5 | CASSYSGLPETEAFF
14 | TRBJ1-2 | once | TRBV19 | CASFGRLANYGYTF
16 | TRBJ1-3 | few | TRBV7-9 | CASSRRGQHSGNTIYF
17 | TRBJ2-2 | few | TRBV2 | CASRAKEGTGNTGELFF
17 | TRBJ1-1 | NA | TRBV5-4 | CASSSARERTVNTEAFF
13 | TRBJ1-1 | NA | TRBV29-1 | CSVHRGPNTEAFF
11 | TRBJ1-3 | once | TRBV20-1 | CSAERRDTIYF
17 | TRBJ2-7 | few | TRBV27 | CASSPRRLAGGINEQYF
15 | TRBJ2-1 | once | TRBV2 | CASSASGGAYNEQFF
16 | TRBJ2-3 | NA | TRBV30 | CAWSKGQASSTDTQYF
15 | TRBJ1-2 | NA | TRBV3-1/TRBV3-2 | CASSHLGRAFYGYTF
16 | TRBJ1-2 | NA | TRBV9 | CASSVGGETGGRGYTF